This is a list of T cell receptor beta chains from one sample in a study of naive and memory T cell subsets. TCRdb called the UMI-ligation and nested PCR reads again in MiXCR, with one record for every CDR3 protein. Of about 120,000 distinct CDR3 sequences in the sample, roughly 32% were seen once. The sequencing sample was made of central memory CD4+ T cells from blood. Receptors were obtained from a human donor in good health. CDR3s include the opening cysteine and the closing phenylalanine or tryptophan. The D gene is left open where the match is weak. For some rows the clone size is stated as once, few or many, or as a class when expanded; others skip it.

size	J	V	D	CDR3	DNA
NA	TRBJ1-5	TRBV20-1	NA	CSARDPQDRSNQPQHF	TGCAGTGCTAGAGATCCCCAAGACAGAAGCAATCAGCCCCAGCATTTT
NA	TRBJ2-1	TRBV12-3/TRBV12-4	NA	CASSPGSGEQFF	TGTGCCAGCAGTCCTGGTTCAGGTGAGCAGTTCTTC
NA	TRBJ2-5	TRBV18	TRBD2	CASSHGLAGPGGETQYF	TGTGCCAGCTCTCACGGACTAGCGGGACCGGGGGGAGAGACCCAGTACTTC
many	TRBJ2-1	TRBV9	NA	CASSPGLQHYNEQFF	TGTGCCAGCAGCCCGGGACTCCAACACTACAATGAGCAGTTCTTC
few	TRBJ2-1	TRBV5-1	TRBD2	CASSVMRGSTEQFF	TGCGCCAGCAGCGTTATGCGGGGGTCCACAGAGCAGTTCTTC
few	TRBJ1-5	TRBV12-3/TRBV12-4	TRBD1	CASSPGVVGTDRDSNQPQHF	TGTGCCAGCAGCCCCGGGGTCGTCGGGACAGACCGTGATAGCAATCAGCCCCAGCATTTT
NA	TRBJ2-7	TRBV20-1	TRBD1	CSAPRTGISGEQYF	TGCAGTGCCCCCCGGACAGGGATTTCGGGCGAGCAGTACTTC
few	TRBJ1-1	TRBV3-1	NA	CASSQDVGVAEAFF	TGTGCCAGCAGCCAAGATGTGGGGGTGGCTGAAGCTTTCTTT
few	TRBJ2-6	TRBV28	NA	CASSLIYGANVLTF	TGTGCCAGCAGTTTAATTTATGGGGCCAACGTCCTGACTTTC
few	TRBJ2-1	TRBV30	NA	CAWRGSIKQFF	TGTGCCTGGAGGGGGTCCATAAAGCAGTTCTTC
NA	TRBJ2-3	TRBV30	NA	CACYPLTDTQYF	TGTGCCTGTTACCCCCTCACAGATACGCAGTATTTT
NA	TRBJ2-2	TRBV20-1	NA	CSANLGVDTGELFF	TGCAGTGCTAATTTAGGGGTGGACACCGGGGAGCTGTTTTTT
NA	TRBJ2-5	TRBV28	TRBD1	CASSFGQARRETQYF	TGTGCCAGCAGTTTTGGACAGGCACGTCGGGAGACCCAGTACTTC
few	TRBJ2-3	TRBV6-5	NA	CASSGEGRGDTQYF	TGTGCCAGCTCGGGTGAGGGGCGTGGAGATACGCAGTATTTT
few	TRBJ1-1	TRBV2	NA	CASSPTLGAEAFF	TGTGCCAGCAGCCCAACTTTGGGGGCTGAAGCTTTCTTT
NA	TRBJ2-3	TRBV12-5	NA	CASGPSYTQYF	TGTGCTAGTGGACCTTCCTATACGCAGTATTTT
NA	TRBJ2-2	TRBV13	NA	CASSSDRAGELFF	TGTGCCAGCAGCTCGGACAGAGCCGGGGAGCTGTTTTTT
NA	TRBJ2-1	TRBV7-9	NA	CASSHTGGDEQFF	TGTGCCAGCAGTCATACAGGGGGGGACGAGCAGTTCTTC
NA	TRBJ2-3	TRBV4-1	NA	CASSQVRGSTDTQYF	TGCGCCAGCAGCCAAGTCCGCGGGAGCACAGATACGCAGTATTTT
NA	TRBJ2-7	TRBV18	TRBD2	CASSASGTYEQYF	TGTGCCAGCTCGGCTAGCGGAACCTACGAGCAGTACTTC
many	TRBJ2-4	TRBV10-3	NA	CATAQVAVAKNIQYF	TGTGCCACGGCCCAAGTGGCAGTAGCCAAAAACATTCAGTACTTC
few	TRBJ2-7	TRBV27	TRBD2	CASNLAGAGEQYF	TGTGCCAGCAACCTAGCGGGAGCGGGGGAGCAGTACTTC
NA	TRBJ2-5	TRBV29-1	NA	CSVEAKFPRETQYF	TGCAGCGTTGAAGCGAAGTTCCCCCGAGAGACCCAGTACTTC
few	TRBJ1-5	TRBV4-1	NA	CASSPRWGSNQPQHF	TGCGCCAGCAGCCCCCGATGGGGTAGCAATCAGCCCCAGCATTTT
few	TRBJ1-1	TRBV6-5	TRBD1	CASKSGTGWYTEAFF	TGTGCCAGCAAATCCGGGACAGGGTGGTACACTGAAGCTTTCTTT
many	TRBJ2-6	TRBV28	NA	CASSVTEFSGANVLTF	TGTGCCAGCAGTGTGACAGAGTTCTCTGGGGCCAACGTCCTGACTTTC
NA	TRBJ2-1	TRBV7-2	TRBD2	CASSLEGTSGNNEQFF	TGTGCCAGCAGCTTAGAGGGGACTAGCGGGAACAATGAGCAGTTCTTC
few	TRBJ2-1	TRBV5-5	NA	CASSFQPLTSSYNEQFF	TGTGCCAGCAGCTTTCAGCCTCTGACAAGCTCCTACAATGAGCAGTTCTTC
NA	TRBJ1-1	TRBV10-3	NA	CAISRGTEAFF	TGTGCCATCAGTCGGGGAACTGAAGCTTTCTTT
NA	TRBJ1-2	TRBV2	NA	CASSESGYGYTF	TGTGCCAGCAGTGAGTCAGGCTATGGCTACACCTTC
NA	TRBJ2-5	TRBV5-4	NA	CASSGHFGGQETQYF	TGTGCCAGCAGCGGTCACTTCGGCGGGCAAGAGACCCAGTACTTC
NA	TRBJ1-4	TRBV7-9	TRBD1	CASSFGKGQANEKLFF	TGTGCCAGCAGCTTTGGGAAGGGACAGGCTAATGAAAAACTGTTTTTT
NA	TRBJ1-2	TRBV12-3/TRBV12-4	NA	CASSLNAGITYGYTF	TGTGCCAGCAGTTTAAATGCAGGCATAACCTATGGCTACACCTTC
NA	TRBJ1-5	TRBV11-2	TRBD1	CASSLGDSPNQPQHF	TGTGCCAGCAGCTTAGGGGACAGCCCTAATCAGCCCCAGCATTTT
NA	TRBJ2-3	TRBV3-1	TRBD2	CASSHLAREGPGTDTQYF	TGTGCCAGCAGCCATCTGGCCCGGGAGGGCCCCGGCACAGATACGCAGTATTTT
few	TRBJ2-1	TRBV20-1	TRBD2	CSASMGLAGGSSYNEQFF	TGCAGTGCTAGCATGGGACTAGCGGGAGGCAGCTCCTACAATGAGCAGTTCTTC
NA	TRBJ2-2	TRBV6-5	TRBD2	CASSQGLAGITGELFF	TGTGCCAGCAGTCAAGGGCTAGCGGGAATCACCGGGGAGCTGTTTTTT
once	TRBJ2-2	TRBV7-6	TRBD2	CASRRTSGSTGELFF	TGTGCCAGCAGACGGACTAGCGGGAGTACCGGGGAGCTGTTTTTT
NA	TRBJ2-2	TRBV6-1	TRBD2	CASSVERLAGGELFF	TGTGCCAGCAGTGTCGAGAGACTAGCGGGCGGGGAGCTGTTTTTT
few	TRBJ2-3	TRBV15	NA	CATSRVGGGVTRTDTQYF	TGTGCCACCAGCAGAGTGGGGGGAGGCGTCACTCGCACAGATACGCAGTATTTT
few	TRBJ2-1	TRBV29-1	TRBD1	CRVGDRVNYNEQFF	TGCAGAGTGGGAGACAGGGTGAACTACAATGAGCAGTTCTTC
NA	TRBJ2-3	TRBV6-1	TRBD2	CASSESSGGTQYF	TGTGCCAGCAGTGAAAGTTCGGGGGGGACGCAGTATTTT